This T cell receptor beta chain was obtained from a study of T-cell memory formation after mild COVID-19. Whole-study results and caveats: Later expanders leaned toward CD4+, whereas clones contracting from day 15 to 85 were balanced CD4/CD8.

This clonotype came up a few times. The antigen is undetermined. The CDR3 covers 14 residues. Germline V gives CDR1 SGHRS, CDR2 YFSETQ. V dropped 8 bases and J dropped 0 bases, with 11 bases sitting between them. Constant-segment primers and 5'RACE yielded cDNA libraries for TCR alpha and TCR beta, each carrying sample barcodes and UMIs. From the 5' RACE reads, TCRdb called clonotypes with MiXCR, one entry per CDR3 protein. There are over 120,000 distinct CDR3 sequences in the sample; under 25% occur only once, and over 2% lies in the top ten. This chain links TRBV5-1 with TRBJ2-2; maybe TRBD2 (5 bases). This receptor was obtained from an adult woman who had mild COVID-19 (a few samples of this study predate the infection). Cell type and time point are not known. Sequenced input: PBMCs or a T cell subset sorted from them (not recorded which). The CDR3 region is CARIGDSNTGELFF. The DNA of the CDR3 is TGCGCCAGGATCGGGGATTCGAACACCGGGGAGCTGTTTTTT.